These 20 T cell receptor beta chains share one sample of origin, sequenced in a study of blood T cell repertoires in COVID-19. Sequencing was performed with immunoSEQ multiplex PCR; in TCRdb, only in-frame clones are kept and a portion is missing. The table lists 200,000 to 300,000 clones, around 84% of them singletons. Input material: peripheral blood. The receptor set was obtained from a man aged 60 to 69 with acute or convalescent COVID-19.

The V call is TRBV6-1, the J call TRBJ2-1; 7 nucleotides agree with TRBD2. Germline V CDR1 and CDR2: MNHNS, SASEGT. V shed 1 base, J shed 3 bases, and the junction held 9 bases outside the gene matches. The CDR3 totals 17 residues. CDR3 DNA: TGTGCCAGCAGTGAAGAACTGACTAGCCTCCACTACAATGAGCAGTTCTTC. Amino acids: CASSEELTSLHYNEQFF.

The genes are TRBV7-3 and TRBJ2-2; TRBD1 aligns across 9 bases. CDR3 length: 17 residues. Trimming removed 2 bases from V and 5 bases from J; junction bases left unmatched: 9. Germline CDR1 reads SGHTA; CDR2 reads FQGTGA. As DNA, the CDR3 is TGTGCCAGCAGCTTACCCCTAGGACAGGGGCTTACCGGGGAGCTGTTTTTT. Translated, it gives CASSLPLGQGLTGELFF.

V usage is TRBV9 and J usage is TRBJ2-1; tentatively, D is TRBD2 (5 bases). CDR1 is SGDLS and CDR2 is YYNGEE in the germline V gene. This CDR3 has 17 residues. V gave up 0 bases and J gave up 7 bases, with 20 bases separating them. Here the CDR3 reads CASSVALDSSGPNEQFF. The CDR3 DNA follows: TGTGCCAGCAGCGTAGCCCTGGACTCGTCCGGACCTAATGAGCAGTTCTTC.

The V and J genes are TRBV27 and TRBJ1-1; 10 bases map to TRBD1. CDR1 is MNHEY and CDR2 is SMNVEV in the germline V gene (reference sequence). Trimming took 8 bases from V and 0 from J; bases not matched to a gene: 3. The CDR3 is 14 residues long. CDR3 in DNA: TGTGCCAGCCGGACAGGGGGGGTGAACACTGAAGCTTTCTTT. Protein sequence: CASRTGGVNTEAFF.

This chain joins TRBV3-1 (or the pseudogene TRBV3-2) and TRBJ2-7, with D unclear. The germline V gene has CDR1 LGHDT and CDR2 YNNKEL (reference sequence). V shed 0 bases and J shed 5 bases, with 8 bases lying between them. The length of the CDR3 is 13 residues. This chain's CDR3 is CASSQERRNEQYF. In nucleotides, the CDR3 is TGTGCCAGCAGCCAAGAGAGGAGAAACGAGCAGTACTTC.

This clone has just one count. This chain uses TRBV27 with TRBJ1-2, with 10 positions matching TRBD1. Germline V gene lookup returns CDR1 MNHEY and CDR2 SMNVEV (reference sequence). With 2 bases clipped from V and 3 bases from J, the junction kept 3 bases outside the gene matches. This CDR3 contains 15 residues. For the CDR3, the DNA is TGTGCCAGCAGTTTAGGGACAGGGGATTACTATGGCTACACCTTC. Amino acid sequence: CASSLGTGDYYGYTF.

V and J are TRBV28 and TRBJ2-5; no clear D. Trimming pared 3 bases from V and 5 bases from J, leaving 7 bases between. The germline V gene encodes CDR1 MDHEN and CDR2 SYDVKM. The CDR3 has 12 amino acids. The CDR3 here is CASSLVRETQYF. The CDR3, as DNA: TGTGCCAGCAGTTTGGTCCGGGAGACCCAGTACTTC.

V is TRBV5-1 and J is TRBJ2-7; D might be TRBD2 (6 bases). V was pared by 5 bases and J by 2 bases, with 20 bases between. Germline V lookup: CDR1 SGHRS, CDR2 YFSETQ. This CDR3 comprises 16 residues. CDR3 coding DNA: TGCGCCAGCAGAAAGACTAGGAACCCAACCACCTACGAGCAGTACTTC. As protein: CASRKTRNPTTYEQYF.

V and J are TRBV19 and TRBJ2-7; 10 positions match TRBD2. Germline V gives CDR1 LNHDA, CDR2 SQIVND (reference sequence). The J segment lost 1 base and the V segment lost 3 bases, leaving 12 bases of the junction unmatched. CDR3 length: 18 amino acids. The DNA for the CDR3 is TGTGCCAGTAGTATTTTTAGAAAGACTAGCGGGTCTTCCTACGAGCAGTACTTC. Translating gives CASSIFRKTSGSSYEQYF. Filled out from reference TRBV19 and TRBJ2-7, the complete variable domain reads DGGITQSPKYLFRKEGQNVTLSCEQNLNHDAMYWYRQDPGQGLRLIYYSQIVNDFQKGDIAEGYSVSREKKESFPLTVTSAQKNPTAFYLCASSIFRKTSGSSYEQYFGPGTRLTVT.

In the case of this clone: The same CDR3 arises from other DNA sequences in this sample as well. The chain employs TRBV10-3 and TRBJ2-7, with 12 bases lining up with TRBD1. With V trimmed by 4 bases and J by 4 bases, 2 bases remained unmatched. Germline V lookup: CDR1 ENHRY, CDR2 SYGVKD. There are 14 residues in the CDR3. CDR3 sequence reads: CAISGGQGAYEQYF. CDR3 nucleotide sequence: TGTGCCATCAGTGGGGGACAGGGGGCTTACGAGCAGTACTTC.

This clone was seen only a few times. The chain carries TRBV9 and TRBJ1-5; TRBD1 aligns across 7 bases. Germline lookup yields CDR1 SGDLS and CDR2 YYNGEE. The V segment lost 3 bases and the J segment 2 bases; nucleotides outside the gene matches: 2. The CDR3 is 14 residues long. The CDR3 bases are TGTGCCAGCAGCGCCCAGGGGGGCAATCAGCCCCAGCATTTT. It yields the protein CASSAQGGNQPQHF.

The rearrangement joins TRBV10-2 to TRBJ1-5, with TRBD1 matching over 7 bases. Looked up from germline, CDR1 is WSHSY and CDR2 is SAAADI. CDR3 length equals 13 residues. V lost 4 bases to trimming and J lost 9 bases; unmatched junction nucleotides: 6. The CDR3 sequence: CASSGQGVGPQHF. The CDR3 DNA sequence: TGCGCCAGCAGTGGACAGGGAGTGGGGCCCCAGCATTTT.

This sequence joins TRBV15 and TRBJ2-7; tentatively, D is TRBD2 (6 bases). Per germline, CDR1 LNHNV and CDR2 YYDKDF (reference sequence). The V end was cut by 0 bases, the J end by 2 bases, with 11 bases between. The CDR3 runs 15 residues. The CDR3: CATSRDLAGTYEQYF. The CDR3 nucleotides read TGTGCCACCAGCAGAGATTTGGCGGGGACCTACGAGCAGTACTTC.

In this sample, this clone turned up a few times. CDR3 in amino acids: CASSEYRSGAGDTQYF. CDR3 nucleotide sequence: TGTGCCAGCAGTGAGTACCGGAGCGGGGCAGGAGATACGCAGTATTTT. This chain links TRBV25-1 with TRBJ2-3; 7 bases align to TRBD2. Germline V CDR1 and CDR2: MGHDK, SYGVNS. The CDR3 covers 16 residues. J gave up 5 bases and V 3 bases, and 11 bases lay outside the gene matches.

This clone turned up a few times. Its ends do not fully match the called genes, so a read error is possible. The chain is built from TRBV3-1 (or the pseudogene TRBV3-2) and TRBJ2-7, with 12 bases aligning to TRBD2. Germline CDR1 is LGHDT and CDR2 is YNNKEL (reference sequence). This CDR3 is built from 11 residues. The CDR3 nucleotides read TGTGCCAGCAGGTCTCTAGCGGGAGGGGACTTC. Its protein product is CASRSLAGGDF.

This sequence joins TRBV6-5 and TRBJ2-3, with D unclear. Germline lookup yields CDR1 MNHEY and CDR2 SVGAGI. Trimming stripped 5 bases from V and 6 bases from J, with 15 bases between. There are 14 residues in the CDR3. The CDR3 sequence is CASSSFAPPDTQYF. The CDR3, as DNA: TGTGCCAGCAGTAGCTTCGCCCCCCCGGATACGCAGTATTTT.

The V and J genes are TRBV30 and TRBJ2-3; 7 nucleotides align to TRBD1. V gave up 2 bases and J gave up 5 bases; unmatched junction bases: 10. Per germline, CDR1 GTSNPN and CDR2 SVGIG (reference sequence). This CDR3 comprises 15 residues. Written as DNA, the CDR3 is TGTGCCTGGAGTCGTAAGGGGGCGTTCTTAGATACGCAGTATTTT. It codes for CAWSRKGAFLDTQYF.

This rearrangement joins TRBV5-1 to TRBJ2-5, with D possibly TRBD1 on 6 matching bases. Deletions cut 3 bases from V and 1 base from J, with 10 bases between. Germline V CDR1 and CDR2: SGHRS, YFSETQ. The CDR3 extends over 14 amino acids. CDR3 sequence: CASSSGQLQETQYF. DNA of the CDR3: TGCGCCAGCAGCTCGGGACAACTCCAAGAGACCCAGTACTTC.

The chain couples TRBV5-4 to TRBJ2-3, with TRBD1 identical over 7 bases. CDR1 is SGHNT, CDR2 YYREEE, per germline (reference sequence). V gave up 6 bases and J gave up 2 bases; unmatched junction bases: 9. The CDR3 spans 15 residues. CDR3 bases: TGTGCCAGCACCCCGGACAGGTCTTTCACAGATACGCAGTATTTT. Translation gives CASTPDRSFTDTQYF.

V gene TRBV2 combines with J gene TRBJ1-1; D is undetermined. Deletions cut 2 bases from V and 0 bases from J, with 10 bases between. CDR3 length equals 15 residues. In germline, CDR1 is SNHLY, CDR2 FYNNEI. This chain's CDR3 is CASSEFRYMNTEAFF. CDR3 nucleotides: TGTGCCAGCAGTGAATTTCGGTATATGAACACTGAAGCTTTCTTT.